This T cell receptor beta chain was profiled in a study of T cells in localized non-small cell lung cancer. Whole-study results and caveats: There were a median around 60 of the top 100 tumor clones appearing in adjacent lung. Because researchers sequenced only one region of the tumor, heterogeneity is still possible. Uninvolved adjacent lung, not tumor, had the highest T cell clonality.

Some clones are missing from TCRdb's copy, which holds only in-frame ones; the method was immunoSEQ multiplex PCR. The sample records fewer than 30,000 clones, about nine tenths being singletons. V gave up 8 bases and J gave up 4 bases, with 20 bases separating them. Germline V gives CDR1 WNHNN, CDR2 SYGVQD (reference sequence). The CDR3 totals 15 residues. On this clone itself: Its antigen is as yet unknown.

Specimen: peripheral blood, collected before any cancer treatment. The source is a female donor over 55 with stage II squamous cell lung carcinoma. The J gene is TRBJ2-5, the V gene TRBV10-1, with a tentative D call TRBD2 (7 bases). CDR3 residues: CASPPEGGPRETQYF. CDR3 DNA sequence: TGCGCCAGCCCCCCGGAGGGGGGGCCTAGAGAGACCCAGTACTTC.